This passage covers 9 T cell receptor beta chains from one sample sequenced in a study of cytomegalovirus exposure and HLA in healthy donors. The PCR ran on 60 Vbeta and 13 Jbeta primers. The repertoire was sequenced with immunoSEQ multiplex PCR; TCRdb's copy has only in-frame clones and lacks some. The table has 120,000 to 150,000 clones, roughly 80% seen once; the top ten hold around 3.4%. The sequencing sample was made of PBMCs. The receptors come from a man in his forties or fifties in good health and CMV-seronegative.

The chain uses TRBV6-5 and TRBJ1-2; TRBD1 might be the D (5 bases). V dropped 0 bases and J dropped 1 base, with 9 bases sitting between them. This CDR3 is 15 amino acids long. The germline CDR1 and CDR2 sequences are MNHEY and SVGAGI. As DNA, the CDR3 is TGTGCCAGCAGTTACTCGGCCGACAGTAACTATGGCTACACCTTC. Translated: CASSYSADSNYGYTF.

Comment on this clone: Different DNA sequences within this sample yield the same CDR3. J is TRBJ2-5 and V is TRBV23-1; 7 positions match TRBD1. TRBV23-1 is reported as an ORF; its role is uncertain. This CDR3 spans 14 amino acids. With 4 bases clipped from V and 4 bases from J, the junction kept 6 bases outside the gene matches. CDR3 region: CASSRDRAGETQYF. The CDR3 DNA reads TGCGCCAGCAGTCGTGACAGGGCGGGAGAGACCCAGTACTTC.

V is TRBV5-1 and J is TRBJ1-1; D is possibly TRBD1 (5 bases). Germline lookup yields CDR1 SGHRS and CDR2 YFSETQ. The ends were cut back, 0 bases at V and 2 bases at J, with 11 bases in the middle. The CDR3 is made up of 15 amino acids. The DNA of the CDR3 is TGCGCCAGCAGCTTGGGTTTAACAGGTAACACTGAAGCTTTCTTT. Translated, it gives CASSLGLTGNTEAFF.

This rearrangement joins TRBV18 to TRBJ2-7, with TRBD1 matching over 9 bases. CDR3 size: 13 residues. Looked up from germline, CDR1 is KGHSH and CDR2 is LQKENI. Trimming at V came to 5 bases and at J to 7 bases, leaving 6 bases not matched to a gene. The CDR3 sequence: CASSDGQGREQYF. In DNA, the CDR3 is TGTGCCAGCTCAGATGGACAGGGGAGAGAGCAGTACTTC.

This clone was seen only a few times. This chain joins TRBV5-1 and TRBJ1-3; possible D gene TRBD1, 5 bases. The CDR3 covers 15 residues. The germline V gene encodes CDR1 SGHRS and CDR2 YFSETQ. V gave up 0 bases and J gave up 8 bases, with 15 bases separating them. CDR3 coding DNA: TGCGCCAGCAGCTTGGAATATCGGGGGTGGGACACCATATATTTT. Translated, it gives CASSLEYRGWDTIYF.

The gene calls are TRBV28 and TRBJ2-1; 9 positions match TRBD1. The CDR3 consists of 15 residues. V shed 3 bases and J 9 bases; nucleotides not matched to a gene: 9. Germline lookup yields CDR1 MDHEN and CDR2 SYDVKM. The CDR3 sequence: CASSFRGQGGGEQFF. The CDR3 DNA follows: TGTGCCAGCAGTTTTCGGGGACAGGGAGGTGGTGAGCAGTTCTTC. The full variable domain, rest sourced from reference TRBV28 and TRBJ2-1, is DVKVTQSSRYLVKRTGEKVFLECVQDMDHENMFWYRQDPGLGLRLIYFSYDVKMKEKGDIPEGYSVSREKKERFSLILESASTNQTSMYLCASSFRGQGGGEQFFGPGTRLTVL.

The genes are TRBV30 and TRBJ1-5, with a weak D call TRBD1 (6 bases). Between the trimmed V and J ends, which lost 5 bases and 1 base, there was a span of 9 bases. The CDR3 has 13 amino acids. The V gene's germline CDR1 is GTSNPN and CDR2 SVGIG (reference sequence). CDR3 region: CAWGDRSNQPQHF. Written as DNA, the CDR3 is TGTGCCTGGGGAGACAGGAGCAATCAGCCCCAGCATTTT.

V and J are TRBV6-5 and TRBJ2-5; TRBD2 aligns across 8 bases. TRBJ2-7 matches the DNA end more closely, so the J call is doubtful. CDR1 MNHEY and CDR2 SVGAGI come from the germline V gene. The length of the CDR3 is 15 residues. The CDR3 sequence is CASRYGRGGSYEQYF. In DNA, the CDR3 is TGTGCCAGCAGATACGGGAGGGGAGGGTCCTACGAGCAGTACTTC.

This clone was seen just once. This CDR3 is also generated by other DNA sequences in the sample. This chain links TRBV5-6 with TRBJ2-7; 9 bases line up with TRBD1. CDR1 and CDR2 (germline): SGHDT, YYEEEE. Losses at the gene ends were 5 bases for V and 0 bases for J; bases not matched to a gene: 6. The CDR3 is made up of 15 amino acids. The CDR3 region has the DNA TGTGCCAGCAGTTTCGGGACAGGGAGCTCCTACGAGCAGTACTTC. Protein product: CASSFGTGSSYEQYF. The full variable domain, with the rest looked up from reference TRBV5-6 and TRBJ2-7, is DAGVTQSPTHLIKTRGQQVTLRCSPKSGHDTVSWYQQALGQGPQFIFQYYEEEERQRGNFPDRFSGHQFPNYSSELNVNALLLGDSALYLCASSFGTGSSYEQYFGPGTRLTVT.